These 31 T cell receptor beta chains came from one sample sequenced in a study of blood T cell repertoires in COVID-19. Assay used: immunoSEQ multiplex PCR; TCRdb lists only in-frame clones, some missing. The sample lists approximately 170,000 clones; 80% to 90% were seen once. Sequencing used peripheral blood. These receptor sequences come from an elderly woman with acute or convalescent COVID-19.

CDR3 bases: TGTGCCAGCAGTTCCTCGACAGGTCTCTACAATGAGCAGTTCTTC. This translates into CASSSSTGLYNEQFF. The chain uses TRBV27 and TRBJ2-1; D might be TRBD1 (6 bases). The V gene's germline CDR1 is MNHEY and CDR2 SMNVEV (reference sequence). V was clipped by 4 bases and J by 3 bases, with 13 bases between them. CDR3 length: 15 amino acids.

CDR3 in amino acids: CASSTGTRGGTDTQYF. CDR3 nucleotides: TGCGCCAGCAGCACCGGGACAAGGGGCGGCACAGATACGCAGTATTTT. The chain uses TRBV5-1 and TRBJ2-3, with D perhaps matching TRBD1 (6 bases). This CDR3 contains 16 residues. CDR1 and CDR2 (germline): SGHRS, YFSETQ. The V end lost 4 bases, the J end lost 1 base, and 16 bases lay between the germline ends.

This clone was found a few times. V is TRBV7-9 and J is TRBJ2-6; 9 nucleotides align to TRBD1. Trimming removed 8 bases from V and 2 bases from J; junction bases left unmatched: 13. CDR1 and CDR2 (germline): SEHNR, FQNEAQ (reference sequence). This CDR3 comprises 18 residues. The CDR3 DNA follows: TGTGCCAGCGGCCCTTCTAACAGGGGGCTAACTGGGGCCAACGTCCTGACTTTC. Translated, it gives CASGPSNRGLTGANVLTF.

The chain has TRBV19 and TRBJ2-3; 11 bases match TRBD1. Germline CDR1 is LNHDA and CDR2 is SQIVND (reference sequence). Trimming took 7 bases from V and 4 from J; bases not matched to a gene: 10. The CDR3 loop spans 16 amino acids. The CDR3 is CASTKAGQGASDTQYF. In nucleotides, the CDR3 is TGTGCCAGTACCAAGGCTGGACAGGGGGCGTCAGATACGCAGTATTTT.

This clone has more than one count but fewer than ten. This chain joins TRBV6-5 and TRBJ1-3; no clear D gene. This CDR3 region has 15 residues. Germline V CDR1 and CDR2: MNHEY, SVGAGI. V shed 5 bases and J shed 8 bases, with 19 bases lying between them. For the CDR3, the DNA is TGTGCCAGCAGTCTGGGAGCTCCACAGTGGGACACCATATATTTT. Protein sequence: CASSLGAPQWDTIYF.

The genes are TRBV5-4 and TRBJ2-5, with D tentatively TRBD2 (5 bases). V was trimmed by 0 bases and J by 5 bases, leaving 14 bases between them. The CDR3 is 15 amino acids. Germline loops: CDR1 SGHNT, CDR2 YYREEE (reference sequence). The CDR3: CASSLGGAAGETQYF. As DNA, the CDR3 is TGTGCCAGCAGCTTGGGAGGCGCGGCGGGCGAGACCCAGTACTTC.

This clone has just one count. V usage is TRBV7-9 and J usage is TRBJ2-3, with 9 bases identical to TRBD1. Germline V gene data show CDR1 as SEHNR and CDR2 as FQNEAQ (reference sequence). CDR3 length: 15 amino acids. Unmatched junction bases numbered 6, after V lost 4 bases and J lost 4 bases. The CDR3 spells CASSSSGQGSDTQYF. CDR3 sequence (DNA): TGTGCCAGCAGCTCCAGCGGACAGGGGTCAGATACGCAGTATTTT.

The CDR3 nucleotides are TGTGCCAGCAGTGGAAGACTAGCGGGAGTCACCGGGGAGCTGTTTTTT. Translated: CASSGRLAGVTGELFF. The chain carries TRBV2 and TRBJ2-2; 12 nucleotides line up with TRBD2. The CDR3 is 16 amino acids. Trimming at V came to 4 bases and at J to 4 bases, leaving 4 bases not matched to a gene. Germline assignment: CDR1 SNHLY and CDR2 FYNNEI.

V is TRBV7-3 and J is TRBJ2-1; TRBD2 might be the D (6 bases). Between the trimmed V and J ends, which lost 4 bases and 9 bases, there was a span of 13 bases. The germline gives CDR1 SGHTA, CDR2 FQGTGA. The CDR3 consists of 13 residues. CDR3 in amino acids: CASSSNGGTEQFF. The CDR3 bases are TGTGCCAGCAGCTCCAACGGGGGTACTGAGCAGTTCTTC.

V and J are TRBV5-5 and TRBJ2-7; 8 nucleotides match TRBD2. The CDR3 is made up of 15 amino acids. Germline CDR1 and CDR2: SGHKS and YYEKEE (reference sequence). Trimming at V came to 0 bases and at J to 6 bases, leaving 8 bases not matched to a gene. The CDR3 region has the DNA TGTGCCAGCAGCTTGGATCTAGCGGGTCGGCTCGAGCAGTACTTC. It yields the protein CASSLDLAGRLEQYF. Full variable domain (outside the CDR3, taken from reference TRBV5-5 and TRBJ2-7): DAGVTQSPTHLIKTRGQQVTLRCSPISGHKSVSWYQQVLGQGPQFIFQYYEKEERGRGNFPDRFSARQFPNYSSELNVNALLLGDSALYLCASSLDLAGRLEQYFGPGTRLTVT.

This clone was found once. V is TRBV5-1 and J is TRBJ2-7; no definite D call. Per the germline V gene, CDR1 is SGHRS and CDR2 is YFSETQ. CDR3 length: 15 residues. Trimming pared 2 bases from V and 0 bases from J, leaving 12 bases between. Here the CDR3 DNA reads TGCGCCAGCAGCTTTGGGTGGCAGGACTCCTACGAGCAGTACTTC. Its translation: CASSFGWQDSYEQYF.

The chain uses TRBV19 and TRBJ2-2; 9 positions agree with TRBD1. After removal of 4 bases from V and 7 bases from J, the junction contained 1 base not matched to a gene. Germline CDR1 is LNHDA and CDR2 is SQIVND (reference sequence). The CDR3 is 13 residues long. CDR3 sequence: CASSRGQGGELFF. The CDR3 DNA follows: TGTGCCAGTAGTAGGGGACAGGGCGGGGAGCTGTTTTTT.

This chain links TRBV5-6 with TRBJ2-1, with 7 bases that match TRBD1. The length of the CDR3 is 13 residues. The germline V gene has CDR1 SGHDT and CDR2 YYEEEE. Trimming cost V 4 bases and J 12 bases; bases outside gene matches: 10. The DNA of the CDR3 is TGTGCCAGCAGCATGAGGGGGCCCGAATGGCAGTTCTTC. Amino acid sequence: CASSMRGPEWQFF.

The chain has TRBV4-3 and TRBJ2-5; D uncertain. V was pared by 1 base and J by 4 bases, with 7 bases between. This CDR3 comprises 13 residues. The V gene's germline CDR1 is LGHNA and CDR2 YSLEER. The CDR3 region is CASSQGFGETQYF. CDR3 coding DNA: TGCGCCAGCAGCCAAGGATTCGGAGAGACCCAGTACTTC.

This sequence joins TRBV7-2 and TRBJ1-1; D not resolved. V was shortened by 1 base and J by 5 bases, with 20 bases between the two germline ends. Looked up from germline, CDR1 is SGHTA and CDR2 is FQGNSA. This CDR3 is 17 amino acids long. The CDR3 DNA reads as TGTGCCAGCAGCTTAGTATCAGGTGTCCGTCGAGGGACTGAAGCTTTCTTT. Translating it yields CASSLVSGVRRGTEAFF.

The V call is TRBV24-1, the J call TRBJ1-5; 10 positions match TRBD1. The CDR3 has 17 residues. The V and J ends lost 2 bases and 4 bases, in that order; junction bases with no gene match: 7. The germline V gene encodes CDR1 KGHDR and CDR2 SFDVKD. The CDR3 reads CATSDSGTGVGNQPQHF. The CDR3 DNA sequence: TGTGCCACCAGTGATTCCGGGACAGGGGTCGGAAATCAGCCCCAGCATTTT.

This sequence joins TRBV6-5 and TRBJ1-2; TRBD1 aligns across 12 bases. The CDR3 length is 15 residues. Germline V gives CDR1 MNHEY, CDR2 SVGAGI. Germline trimming cut 6 bases from V and 8 bases from J; bases unmatched to any gene: 10. This CDR3 reads CASSKPGQGAGGYTF. Here the CDR3 DNA reads TGTGCCAGCAGCAAACCGGGACAGGGGGCCGGAGGCTACACCTTC.

Remarks on this clone: An end of the junction does not agree with germline; a read error may underlie this. The rearrangement links TRBV19 to TRBJ2-5; 9 nucleotides agree with TRBD2. The CDR3 is 14 residues long. CDR1 and CDR2 (germline): LNHDA, SQIVND (reference sequence). The CDR3 DNA reads as TGTGCGAGTAGTACGCAAGCGGGAGGAGAGACCCAGTACTTC. This translates into CASSTQAGGETQYF.

The V gene is TRBV28, the J gene TRBJ1-5; D is unclear. V lost 1 base and J lost 4, with 5 bases in between. The CDR3 length is 13 residues. Germline CDR1 is MDHEN and CDR2 is SYDVKM. CDR3 residues: CASSLSGNQPQHF. As DNA, the CDR3 is TGTGCCAGCAGTTTATCGGGGAATCAGCCCCAGCATTTT.

This chain joins TRBV18 and TRBJ2-1; possible D gene TRBD2, 6 bases. Germline CDR1 KGHSH, CDR2 LQKENI. This CDR3 is built from 18 residues. The germline V and J ends were trimmed by 6 bases and 0 bases, with 21 bases remaining between them. The CDR3 DNA is TGTGCCAGCTCCCCAGCCAGCATCGGGGGAAGCTCCTACAATGAGCAGTTCTTC. Its translation: CASSPASIGGSSYNEQFF.

The genes are TRBV7-2 and TRBJ1-6; D not resolved. There are 12 residues in the CDR3. The V gene lost 5 bases and the J gene lost 6 bases, with 5 bases spanning the gap. Germline loops: CDR1 SGHTA, CDR2 FQGNSA. The CDR3 DNA reads as TGTGCCAGCAGCCCCAGTAATTCACCCCTCCACTTT. Protein product: CASSPSNSPLHF. The entire variable domain, with the rest obtained from reference TRBV7-2 and TRBJ1-6, is as follows: GAGVSQSPSNKVTEKGKDVELRCDPISGHTALYWYRQSLGQGLEFLIYFQGNSAPDKSGLPSDRFSAERTGGSVSTLTIQRTQQEDSAVYLCASSPSNSPLHFGNGTRLTVT.

This clone was counted a few times. This chain joins TRBV5-6 and TRBJ1-1; 7 nucleotides line up with TRBD1. CDR1 and CDR2 (germline): SGHDT, YYEEEE. CDR3 size: 13 residues. J lost 8 bases, V lost 0 bases, and 4 bases had no gene match. In nucleotides, the CDR3 is TGTGCCAGCAGCTTGGCCACAGGGGCCGAAGCTTTCTTT. The encoded protein is CASSLATGAEAFF.

The chain links TRBV5-1 to TRBJ2-2; D unresolved. Germline loops: CDR1 SGHRS, CDR2 YFSETQ. Between the trimmed V and J ends, which lost 0 bases and 1 base, there was a span of 7 bases. CDR3 length equals 15 residues. CDR3 residues: CASSLAPVNTGELFF. The CDR3 bases are TGCGCCAGCAGCTTGGCCCCGGTGAACACCGGGGAGCTGTTTTTT.

This clone was detected once. V and J are TRBV19 and TRBJ1-1; weak D call: TRBD1 (5 bases). The length of the CDR3 is 17 residues. Germline values: CDR1 LNHDA, CDR2 SQIVND (reference sequence). Deletions cut 1 base from V and 6 bases from J, with 21 bases between. CDR3 residues: CASSIVLGHEFRAEAFF. The CDR3 bases are TGTGCCAGTAGTATAGTCCTGGGGCATGAGTTTCGCGCTGAAGCTTTCTTT.

This clone was counted once. V usage is TRBV28 and J usage is TRBJ2-7; D uncertain. Trimming took 2 bases from V and 5 from J, leaving 13 bases between them. The CDR3 covers 14 residues. Germline V gene data show CDR1 as MDHEN and CDR2 as SYDVKM. The CDR3, as DNA: TGTGCCAGCAGTTTAGTTATTGGGCAGAACGAGCAGTACTTC. Protein sequence: CASSLVIGQNEQYF. The entire variable domain, with the rest obtained from reference TRBV28 and TRBJ2-7, is as follows: DVKVTQSSRYLVKRTGEKVFLECVQDMDHENMFWYRQDPGLGLRLIYFSYDVKMKEKGDIPEGYSVSREKKERFSLILESASTNQTSMYLCASSLVIGQNEQYFGPGTRLTVT.

The J gene is TRBJ1-4, the V gene TRBV30; D remains ambiguous. V lost 1 base, J lost 2 bases, and 14 bases lay in between. Germline lookup yields CDR1 GTSNPN and CDR2 SVGIG (reference sequence). This CDR3 spans 16 amino acids. CDR3 sequence: CAWSAREGGTNEKLFF. The CDR3, as DNA: TGTGCCTGGAGTGCCCGAGAGGGAGGGACTAATGAAAAACTGTTTTTT.

There are a few counts of this clone. This sample also contains other DNA sequences that code for the same CDR3. The V and J genes are TRBV28 and TRBJ2-3; D is undetermined. Germline assignment: CDR1 MDHEN and CDR2 SYDVKM. Trimming removed 5 bases at V and 0 bases at J, with 6 bases between. This CDR3 comprises 13 residues. The CDR3 DNA follows: TGTGCCAGCAGTCCTCCTAGCACAGATACGCAGTATTTT. Its protein is CASSPPSTDTQYF.

V and J are TRBV7-2 and TRBJ2-7, with 13 bases lining up with TRBD2. V trimming: 4 bases; J trimming: 4 bases; junction bases outside the gene matches: 4. In germline, CDR1 is SGHTA, CDR2 FQGNSA. This CDR3 has 15 amino acids. The DNA of the CDR3 is TGTGCCAGCAGCTCACTAGCGGGAGGGGGGTACGAGCAGTACTTC. It codes for CASSSLAGGGYEQYF. Full variable domain (rest looked up from reference TRBV7-2 and TRBJ2-7): GAGVSQSPSNKVTEKGKDVELRCDPISGHTALYWYRQSLGQGLEFLIYFQGNSAPDKSGLPSDRFSAERTGGSVSTLTIQRTQQEDSAVYLCASSSLAGGGYEQYFGPGTRLTVT.

The chain employs TRBV28 and TRBJ2-2; TRBD1 aligns across 10 bases. The CDR3 loop spans 16 amino acids. V trimming: 3 bases; J trimming: 4 bases; junction bases outside the gene matches: 5. In germline, CDR1 is MDHEN, CDR2 SYDVKM. CDR3: CASSFPGTGATGELFF. CDR3 DNA sequence: TGTGCCAGCAGTTTTCCCGGGACAGGGGCCACCGGGGAGCTGTTTTTT.

V is TRBV11-3 and J is TRBJ2-1, with 7 nucleotides matching TRBD2. The ends lost 1 base at V and 2 bases at J; junction bases unmatched: 2. In germline, CDR1 is SGHNT, CDR2 YENEEA. This CDR3 contains 15 residues. CDR3 region: CASSLVAGAYNEQFF. The CDR3 DNA sequence: TGTGCCAGCAGCTTAGTTGCGGGAGCCTACAATGAGCAGTTCTTC.

The chain carries TRBV15 and TRBJ1-5; perhaps TRBD1 as D (6 bases). V was cut by 1 base and J by 2 bases, with 18 bases left in between. The CDR3 runs 18 residues. The germline CDR1 and CDR2 sequences are LNHNV and YYDKDF (reference sequence). The CDR3 nucleotides are TGTGCCACCAGCAGAGGGGGCGACAGGTTTGTCGGCAATCAGCCCCAGCATTTT. Amino acids: CATSRGGDRFVGNQPQHF.